One sample yielded the 24 T cell receptor beta chains listed below, sequenced in a study of CD8+CD57+ T cells in acquired aplastic anemia (dated by TCRdb to 2016 to 2019). This sample was sequenced with an Illumina HiSeq 2000. TCR beta VDJ combination and CDR3 sequence profiling used genomic DNA as the template. TCRdb reanalyzed the raw reads on its own, using fastp at Q25 for trimming and MiXCR for clone calling, and kept in-frame beta chains. Every CDR3 protein is listed once, alongside the most common genes and DNA of its rows. In this sample the table shows over 150,000 distinct CDR3 sequences, approximately 52% of which occur a single time. The top ten constitute less than 15% of the sample. Flow cytometry had shown CD8+CD57+ cell expansion in the patients selected for sequencing. Sequences were obtained from sorted CD4+, CD8+, or CD8+CD57+ T cells (not recorded which) from PBMCs. These receptors were obtained from a human donor with aplastic anemia.

This clonotype appeared a few times. Sequence at one end of the junction differs from germline and may be a read error. The chain carries TRBV10-3 and TRBJ1-5, with TRBD1 as a possible D gene (5 bases). The CDR3 is 13 amino acids. Germline CDR1 and CDR2: ENHRY and SYGVKD. CDR3 nucleotide sequence: TGTGCCGTCAGGGCAGATAGCAATCAGCCCCAGCATTTT. It yields the protein CAVRADSNQPQHF.

The chain is built from TRBV9 and TRBJ2-1, with 8 bases aligning to TRBD2. The ends lost 4 bases at V and 8 bases at J; junction bases unmatched: 2. CDR3 size: 12 residues. The germline V gene has CDR1 SGDLS and CDR2 YYNGEE. For the CDR3, the DNA is TGTGCCAGCAGCCGAGCGGGAGATGAGCAGTTCTTC. Translation: CASSRAGDEQFF.

This clonotype came up a few times. The chain recombines TRBV10-2 with TRBJ2-3; D is undetermined. CDR1 WSHSY and CDR2 SAAADI come from the germline V gene. This CDR3 spans 12 amino acids. V lost 8 bases and J lost 4, with 10 bases in between. CDR3 protein: CASSRGADTQYF. Written as DNA, the CDR3 is TGCGCCAGCTCTAGAGGAGCAGATACGCAGTATTTT.

V gene TRBV6-1 combines with J gene TRBJ2-1, with 7 nucleotides matching TRBD2. Germline assignment: CDR1 MNHNS and CDR2 SASEGT. V lost 4 bases to trimming and J lost 3 bases; unmatched junction nucleotides: 6. This CDR3 has 15 amino acids. CDR3 nucleotide sequence: TGTGCCAGCAGTGCGCTAGCGGCCATCTACAATGAGCAGTTCTTC. Translation gives CASSALAAIYNEQFF.

This clonotype came up many times. J is TRBJ1-1 and V is TRBV19; TRBD1 is a possible D gene (6 bases). Germline CDR1 reads LNHDA; CDR2 reads SQIVND (reference sequence). The ends were cut back, 5 bases at V and 7 bases at J, with 17 bases in the middle. The CDR3 spans 14 residues. CDR3 sequence (DNA): TGTGCCAGTAGTTTCAAACAGGGCGGTCGTGAAGCTTTCTTT. Amino acids: CASSFKQGGREAFF.

This clonotype was seen a handful of times. The V gene is TRBV20-1, the J gene TRBJ2-7; 7 bases map to TRBD2. Per the germline V gene, CDR1 is DFQATT and CDR2 is SNEGSKA (reference sequence). This CDR3 spans 15 amino acids. Trimming removed 0 bases from V and 6 bases from J; junction bases left unmatched: 11. The CDR3 region has the DNA TGCAGTGCTAGAGATCATATGGCGGGAGTGGGCGAGCAGTACTTC. Its translation: CSARDHMAGVGEQYF.

This clonotype came up once. CDR3 bases: TGTGCCAGCAGTTTTGCCGGGTATGCCTACGAGCAGTACTTC. This encodes CASSFAGYAYEQYF. The genes are TRBV25-1 and TRBJ2-7; D remains ambiguous. Germline CDR1 MGHDK, CDR2 SYGVNS. The length of the CDR3 is 14 residues. The V end was cut by 5 bases, the J end by 2 bases, with 13 bases between.

This clonotype was detected many times. The chain joins TRBV7-9 to TRBJ2-7; D gene ambiguous. Germline V gives CDR1 SEHNR, CDR2 FQNEAQ (reference sequence). This CDR3 contains 12 residues. V was cut by 8 bases and J by 0 bases, with 8 bases left in between. CDR3 in amino acids: CASVDNSYEQYF. The CDR3 nucleotides read TGTGCCAGCGTAGACAACTCCTACGAGCAGTACTTC.

The chain joins TRBV29-1 to TRBJ1-1; the match to TRBD1 covers 7 bases. The CDR3 is 15 amino acids. Germline V gene data show CDR1 as SQVTM and CDR2 as ANQGSEA. V gave up 6 bases and J gave up 5 bases; unmatched junction bases: 15. CDR3 sequence reads: CSVDLGTALRTEAFF. The CDR3 DNA is TGCAGCGTAGACCTAGGGACAGCCCTTAGGACTGAAGCTTTCTTT.

The table lists this clonotype with many counts. This chain uses TRBV9 with TRBJ2-1; 7 bases are shared with TRBD2. V lost 5 bases to trimming and J lost 5 bases; unmatched junction nucleotides: 16. CDR1 is SGDLS, CDR2 YYNGEE, per germline. The CDR3 totals 17 residues. The CDR3 loop is CASSPGGSLRPNNEQFF. The CDR3 DNA is TGTGCCAGCAGTCCCGGCGGGAGTTTGCGGCCTAACAATGAGCAGTTCTTC.

The V and J genes are TRBV2 and TRBJ2-7; D not certain. The CDR3 loop spans 14 amino acids. V was clipped by 2 bases and J by 6 bases, with 14 bases between them. From germline, CDR1 is SNHLY and CDR2 FYNNEI. Written as DNA, the CDR3 is TGTGCCAGCAGTGAACAGGTTACTGTTTCCGAGCAGTACTTC. It codes for CASSEQVTVSEQYF. Based on the CDR3 plus reference TRBV2 and TRBJ2-7, the full variable domain is EPEVTQTPSHQVTQMGQEVILRCVPISNHLYFYWYRQILGQKVEFLVSFYNNEISEKSEIFDDQFSVERPDGSNFTLKIRSTKLEDSAMYFCASSEQVTVSEQYFGPGTRLTVT.

This chain connects TRBV6-2 or TRBV6-3 to TRBJ2-5; D is unresolved. CDR3 length: 19 amino acids. V lost 4 bases, J lost 1 base, and 25 bases lay in between. Germline CDR1 is MNHEY and CDR2 is SVGEGT. Here the CDR3 DNA reads TGTGCCAGCAGTTCAATTCGTGGAACGAATCCCCGCAGCCAAGAGACCCAGTACTTC. This codes for CASSSIRGTNPRSQETQYF.

V gene TRBV10-2 combines with J gene TRBJ1-5; TRBD1 is a possible D gene (5 bases). The CDR3 extends over 14 amino acids. Germline V gene sequence: CDR1 WSHSY, CDR2 SAAADI. The germline V and J ends were trimmed by 0 bases and 4 bases, with 7 bases remaining between them. CDR3 nucleotides: TGCGCCAGCAGTGAGTCTACAGGTAATCAGCCCCAGCATTTT. It encodes CASSESTGNQPQHF.

V and J are TRBV20-1 and TRBJ2-7; TRBD1 is a possible D gene (6 bases). CDR3 length equals 14 residues. Trimming took 4 bases from V and 2 from J, leaving 15 bases between them. The germline V gene has CDR1 DFQATT and CDR2 SNEGSKA (reference sequence). CDR3 nucleotide sequence: TGCAGTGCTACCAGGCTGAGGGGGACCTACGAGCAGTACTTC. Residues: CSATRLRGTYEQYF.

A few counts support this clonotype. The rearrangement joins TRBV2 to TRBJ1-6, with D tentatively TRBD1 (5 bases). The CDR3 has 14 amino acids. Germline V lookup: CDR1 SNHLY, CDR2 FYNNEI. Between the trimmed V and J ends, which lost 4 bases and 7 bases, there was a span of 11 bases. CDR3 nucleotides: TGTGCCAGCAGTGTCGTAGCAGGGAATTCACCCCTCCACTTT. Translated, it gives CASSVVAGNSPLHF.

This chain joins TRBV12-5 and TRBJ1-2; 8 bases match TRBD1. With V trimmed by 3 bases and J by 6 bases, 3 bases remained unmatched. Germline CDR1 and CDR2: LGHNT and FRNRAP. This CDR3 is 13 amino acids long. CDR3 bases: TGTGCTAGTGGTTTAAGGACAGGGAATGGCTACACCTTC. Translated, it gives CASGLRTGNGYTF.

This clonotype occurred many times. The chain couples TRBV6-1 to TRBJ1-2, with D tentatively TRBD1 (5 bases). Looked up from germline, CDR1 is MNHNS and CDR2 is SASEGT. V was cut by 5 bases and J by 7 bases, with 14 bases left in between. This CDR3 has 13 amino acids. CDR3 residues: CASSRGETGGYTF. DNA of the CDR3: TGTGCCAGCAGTCGAGGGGAAACGGGTGGCTACACCTTC.

The genes are TRBV5-4 and TRBJ2-3; TRBD2 aligns across 7 bases. CDR1 is SGHNT, CDR2 YYREEE, per germline (reference sequence). This CDR3 has 16 residues. The trim removed 1 base at V and 2 bases at J, leaving 7 bases unmatched. The CDR3, as DNA: TGTGCCAGCAGCTTGTTAGGGAGGGGAGCCACAGATACGCAGTATTTT. As protein: CASSLLGRGATDTQYF. Drawing the rest from reference TRBV5-4 and TRBJ2-3, the complete variable domain is ETGVTQSPTHLIKTRGQQVTLRCSSQSGHNTVSWYQQALGQGPQFIFQYYREEENGRGNFPPRFSGLQFPNYSSELNVNALELDDSALYLCASSLLGRGATDTQYFGPGTRLTVL.

This clonotype was detected only once. This may be a read error, as it is one base from a much larger clone. V gene TRBV27 combines with J gene TRBJ2-7, with 8 bases identical to TRBD1. CDR1 MNHEY and CDR2 SMNVEV come from the germline V gene (reference sequence). The CDR3 has 17 residues. This CDR3 reads CASTPTLGQGGDYDQYF. The CDR3 DNA reads TGTGCCAGCACCCCGACTTTAGGACAGGGTGGAGACTACGACCAGTACTTC.

This clonotype has at least ten counts. The V and J genes are TRBV6-5 and TRBJ2-7, with no clear D. Germline CDR1 is MNHEY and CDR2 is SVGAGI. V lost 2 bases and J lost 3, with 11 bases in between. The CDR3 runs to 14 residues. The CDR3 reads CASSYGVPFYEQYF. The CDR3 DNA reads TGTGCCAGCAGTTACGGGGTTCCCTTCTACGAGCAGTACTTC.

The chain joins TRBV6-1 to TRBJ1-5, with unresolved D. This CDR3 region has 14 residues. Germline CDR1 MNHNS, CDR2 SASEGT. V lost 6 bases and J 3 bases, leaving 12 bases between the germline ends. The CDR3 loop is CASSVDESNQPQHF. The CDR3 DNA reads TGTGCCAGCAGCGTGGACGAATCCAATCAGCCCCAGCATTTT.

V usage is TRBV15 and J usage is TRBJ1-4; a possible D gene is TRBD1 (5 bases). The CDR3 totals 15 residues. V gave up 1 base and J gave up 6 bases, with 12 bases separating them. Germline lookup yields CDR1 LNHNV and CDR2 YYDKDF (reference sequence). CDR3 nucleotides: TGTGCCACCAGCAGAGCGGCGTTGGGGGATGAAAAACTGTTTTTT. Amino acid sequence: CATSRAALGDEKLFF.

V and J are TRBV29-1 and TRBJ2-2; maybe TRBD2 (5 bases). V was pared by 6 bases and J by 5 bases, with 13 bases between. The CDR3 has 13 residues. Germline loops: CDR1 SQVTM, CDR2 ANQGSEA. The CDR3 nucleotides read TGCAGCGTCGCCGGCAGAGGGACCGGGGAGCTGTTTTTT. Translated, it gives CSVAGRGTGELFF.

This clonotype was seen only once. The chain uses TRBV7-2 and TRBJ2-7; D is undetermined. This CDR3 is built from 13 residues. Trimming took off 0 bases at V and 6 bases at J, with 9 bases between the two ends. From germline, CDR1 is SGHTA and CDR2 FQGNSA. The CDR3 loop reads CASSLASVGEQYF. DNA for the CDR3: TGTGCCAGCAGCTTAGCGTCGGTAGGCGAGCAGTACTTC.